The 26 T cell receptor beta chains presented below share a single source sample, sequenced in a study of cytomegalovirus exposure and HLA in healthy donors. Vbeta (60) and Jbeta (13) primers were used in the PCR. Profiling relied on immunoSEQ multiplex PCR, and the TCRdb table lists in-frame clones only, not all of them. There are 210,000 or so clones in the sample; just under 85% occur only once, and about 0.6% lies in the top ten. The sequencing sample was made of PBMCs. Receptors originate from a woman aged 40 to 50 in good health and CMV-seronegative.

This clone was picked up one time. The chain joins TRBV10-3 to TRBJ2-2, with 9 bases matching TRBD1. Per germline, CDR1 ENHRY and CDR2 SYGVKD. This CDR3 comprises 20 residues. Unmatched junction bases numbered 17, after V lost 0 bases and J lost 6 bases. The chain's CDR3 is CAISESTGTGYPSLSGELFF. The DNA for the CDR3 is TGTGCCATCAGTGAGTCGACGGGGACAGGGTACCCTTCGTTATCCGGGGAGCTGTTTTTT.

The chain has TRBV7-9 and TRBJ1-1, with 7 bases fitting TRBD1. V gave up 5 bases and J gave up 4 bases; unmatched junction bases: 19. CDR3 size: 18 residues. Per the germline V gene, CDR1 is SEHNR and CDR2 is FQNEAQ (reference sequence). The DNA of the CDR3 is TGTGCCAGCAGCCCGGGTTTCGGGGGCAGGGGGAGAAGCACTGAAGCTTTCTTT. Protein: CASSPGFGGRGRSTEAFF.

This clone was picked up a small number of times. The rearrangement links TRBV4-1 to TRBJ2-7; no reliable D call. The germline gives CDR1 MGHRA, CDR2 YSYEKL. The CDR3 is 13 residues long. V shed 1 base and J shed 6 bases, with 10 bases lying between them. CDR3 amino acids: CASSQVLVSEQYF. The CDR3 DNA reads TGCGCCAGCAGCCAAGTTTTAGTCTCCGAGCAGTACTTC.

CDR3 loop: CSVVAGVSPYEQYF. The CDR3 DNA follows: TGCAGCGTCGTCGCGGGGGTTAGCCCCTACGAGCAGTACTTC. The chain joins TRBV29-1 to TRBJ2-7; the match to TRBD2 covers 7 bases. V shed 6 bases and J 2 bases; nucleotides not matched to a gene: 10. The CDR3 runs 14 residues. Germline CDR1 and CDR2: SQVTM and ANQGSEA.

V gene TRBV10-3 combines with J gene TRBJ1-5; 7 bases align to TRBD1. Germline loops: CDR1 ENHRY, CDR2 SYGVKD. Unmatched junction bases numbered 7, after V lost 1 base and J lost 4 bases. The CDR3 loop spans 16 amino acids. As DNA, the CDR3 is TGTGCCATCAGTGAGTTCCCGGCAGGGGGGAATCAGCCCCAGCATTTT. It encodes CAISEFPAGGNQPQHF.

CDR3: CASSNRGIGYTF. The CDR3 coding sequence is TGTGCCAGCAGTAACAGGGGAATCGGCTACACCTTC. V usage is TRBV6-4 and J usage is TRBJ1-2; 7 bases agree with TRBD1. The CDR3 covers 12 residues. V trimming: 5 bases; J trimming: 8 bases; junction bases outside the gene matches: 5. The germline V gene encodes CDR1 MRHNA and CDR2 SNTAGT.

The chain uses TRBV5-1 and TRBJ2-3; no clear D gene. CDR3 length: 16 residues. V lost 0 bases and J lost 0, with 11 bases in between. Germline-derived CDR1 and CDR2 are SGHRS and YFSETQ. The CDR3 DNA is TGCGCCAGCAGCTTGGGGGTTATCGGGAGCACAGATACGCAGTATTTT. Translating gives CASSLGVIGSTDTQYF.

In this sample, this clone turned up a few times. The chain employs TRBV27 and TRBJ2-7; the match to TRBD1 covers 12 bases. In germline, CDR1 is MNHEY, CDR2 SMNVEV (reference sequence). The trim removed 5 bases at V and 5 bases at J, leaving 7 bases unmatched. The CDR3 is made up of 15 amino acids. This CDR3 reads CASSGGTGGRNEQYF. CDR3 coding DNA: TGTGCCAGCAGTGGAGGGACAGGGGGCCGGAACGAGCAGTACTTC.

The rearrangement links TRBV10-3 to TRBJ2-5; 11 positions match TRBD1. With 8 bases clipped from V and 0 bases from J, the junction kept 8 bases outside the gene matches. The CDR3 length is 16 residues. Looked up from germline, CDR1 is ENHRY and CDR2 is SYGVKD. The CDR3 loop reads CAIGSGTGGYQETQYF. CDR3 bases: TGTGCCATCGGTAGTGGGACAGGGGGATACCAAGAGACCCAGTACTTC.

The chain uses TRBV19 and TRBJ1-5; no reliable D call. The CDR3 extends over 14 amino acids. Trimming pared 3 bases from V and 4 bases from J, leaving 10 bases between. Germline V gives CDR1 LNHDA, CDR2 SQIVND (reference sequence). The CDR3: CASSIFSSNQPQHF. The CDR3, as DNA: TGTGCCAGTAGTATCTTTAGCAGTAATCAGCCCCAGCATTTT.

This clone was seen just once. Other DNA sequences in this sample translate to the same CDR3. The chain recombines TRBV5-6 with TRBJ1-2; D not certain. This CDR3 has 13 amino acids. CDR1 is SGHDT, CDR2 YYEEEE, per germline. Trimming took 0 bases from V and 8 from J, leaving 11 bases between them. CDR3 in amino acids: CASSLAGVGGYTF. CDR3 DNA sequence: TGTGCCAGCAGCTTGGCCGGGGTTGGAGGCTACACCTTC. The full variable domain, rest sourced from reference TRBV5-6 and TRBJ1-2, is DAGVTQSPTHLIKTRGQQVTLRCSPKSGHDTVSWYQQALGQGPQFIFQYYEEEERQRGNFPDRFSGHQFPNYSSELNVNALLLGDSALYLCASSLAGVGGYTFGSGTRLTVV.

In DNA form, the CDR3 reads TGTGCCAGCAGCCCGAGGGGCGCGGGGGCCGGGGAGCTGTTTTTT. It codes for CASSPRGAGAGELFF. The chain carries TRBV9 and TRBJ2-2; the match to TRBD2 covers 7 bases. Germline values: CDR1 SGDLS, CDR2 YYNGEE. The CDR3 runs to 15 residues. V was clipped by 4 bases and J by 6 bases; unmatched bases: 9.

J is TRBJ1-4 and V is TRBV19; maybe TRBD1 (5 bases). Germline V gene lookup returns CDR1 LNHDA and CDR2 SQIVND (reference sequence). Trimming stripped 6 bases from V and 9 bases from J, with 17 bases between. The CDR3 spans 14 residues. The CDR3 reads CASSLVGGNQKLFF. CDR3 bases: TGTGCCAGTAGCCTCGTGGGGGGAAACCAAAAACTGTTTTTT.

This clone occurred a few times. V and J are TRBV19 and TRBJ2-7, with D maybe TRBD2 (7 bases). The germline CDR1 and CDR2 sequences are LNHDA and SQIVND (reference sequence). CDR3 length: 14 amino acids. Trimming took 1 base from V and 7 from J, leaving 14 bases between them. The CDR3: CASSIAAGALEQYF. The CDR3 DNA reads TGTGCCAGTAGTATAGCGGCGGGGGCTTTAGAGCAGTACTTC.

The CDR3 DNA follows: TGCGCCAGCAGCGAAATAGCCAATGAGCAGTTCTTC. It yields the protein CASSEIANEQFF. This chain joins TRBV4-1 and TRBJ2-1; D is unclear. V lost 5 bases and J lost 6, with 8 bases in between. CDR1 is MGHRA and CDR2 is YSYEKL in the germline V gene. The CDR3 length is 12 residues.

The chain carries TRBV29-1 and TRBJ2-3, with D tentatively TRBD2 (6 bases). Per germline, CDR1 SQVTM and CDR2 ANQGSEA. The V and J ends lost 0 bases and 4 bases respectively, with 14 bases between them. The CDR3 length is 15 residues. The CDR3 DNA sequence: TGCAGCGTTGAAGATCCGAGGGACTCCTCAGATACGCAGTATTTT. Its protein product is CSVEDPRDSSDTQYF.

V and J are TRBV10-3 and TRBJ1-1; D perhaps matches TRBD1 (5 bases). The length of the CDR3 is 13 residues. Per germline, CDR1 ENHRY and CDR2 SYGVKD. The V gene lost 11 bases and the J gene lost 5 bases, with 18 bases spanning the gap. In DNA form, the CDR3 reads TGTGCCGCCAACAACAGGAATTTGACTGAAGCTTTCTTT. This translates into CAANNRNLTEAFF.

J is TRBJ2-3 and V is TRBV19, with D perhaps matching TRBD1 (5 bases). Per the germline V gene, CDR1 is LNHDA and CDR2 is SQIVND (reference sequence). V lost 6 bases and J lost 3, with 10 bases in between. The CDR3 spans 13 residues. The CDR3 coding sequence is TGTGCCAGTAGCAGGGATCGGACAGATACGCAGTATTTT. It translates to CASSRDRTDTQYF.

The CDR3 DNA is TGTGCCAGCAGCTTACTGGCAGGGGGCCTTAGCACAGATACGCAGTATTTT. Translated, it gives CASSLLAGGLSTDTQYF. This rearrangement joins TRBV7-2 to TRBJ2-3, with 8 nucleotides matching TRBD1. The CDR3 contains 17 residues. The germline gives CDR1 SGHTA, CDR2 FQGNSA. V lost 2 bases, J lost 0 bases, and 7 bases stayed unmatched.

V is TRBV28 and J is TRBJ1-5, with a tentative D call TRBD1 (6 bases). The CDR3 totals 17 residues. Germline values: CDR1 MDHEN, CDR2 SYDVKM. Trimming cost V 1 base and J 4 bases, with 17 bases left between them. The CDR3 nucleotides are TGTGCCAGCAGTTTATCACCCGGGACAAGGATTAATCAGCCCCAGCATTTT. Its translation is CASSLSPGTRINQPQHF.

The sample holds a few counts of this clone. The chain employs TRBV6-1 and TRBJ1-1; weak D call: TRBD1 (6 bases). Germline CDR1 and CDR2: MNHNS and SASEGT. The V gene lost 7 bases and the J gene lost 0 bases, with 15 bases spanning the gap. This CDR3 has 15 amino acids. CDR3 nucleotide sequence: TGTGCCAGCATTGGGGGGGGCGGCGTGAACACTGAAGCTTTCTTT. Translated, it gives CASIGGGGVNTEAFF.

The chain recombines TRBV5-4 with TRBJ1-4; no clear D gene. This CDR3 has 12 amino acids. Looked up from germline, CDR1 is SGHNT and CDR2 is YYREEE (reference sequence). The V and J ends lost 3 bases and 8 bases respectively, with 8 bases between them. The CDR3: CASSSPGEKLFF. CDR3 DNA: TGTGCCAGCAGCTCCCCAGGCGAAAAACTGTTTTTT. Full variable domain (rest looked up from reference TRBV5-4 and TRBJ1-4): ETGVTQSPTHLIKTRGQQVTLRCSSQSGHNTVSWYQQALGQGPQFIFQYYREEENGRGNFPPRFSGLQFPNYSSELNVNALELDDSALYLCASSSPGEKLFFGSGTQLSVL.

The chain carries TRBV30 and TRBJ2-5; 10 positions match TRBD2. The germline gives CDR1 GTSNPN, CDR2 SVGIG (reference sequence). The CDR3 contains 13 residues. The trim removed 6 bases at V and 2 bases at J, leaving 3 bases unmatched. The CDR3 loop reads CACSGGPQETQYF. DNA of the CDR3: TGTGCCTGTAGCGGGGGGCCACAAGAGACCCAGTACTTC.

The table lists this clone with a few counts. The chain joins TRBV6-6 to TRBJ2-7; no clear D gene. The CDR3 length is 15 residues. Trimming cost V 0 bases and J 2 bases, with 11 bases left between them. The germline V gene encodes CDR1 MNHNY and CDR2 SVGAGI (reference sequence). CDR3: CASSYSKVSTYEQYF. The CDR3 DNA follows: TGTGCCAGCAGTTACTCGAAAGTCAGTACCTACGAGCAGTACTTC.

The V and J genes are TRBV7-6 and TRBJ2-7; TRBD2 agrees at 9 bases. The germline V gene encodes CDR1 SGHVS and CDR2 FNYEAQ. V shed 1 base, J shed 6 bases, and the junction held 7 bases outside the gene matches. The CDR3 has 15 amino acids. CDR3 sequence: CASSLEVAGVREQYF. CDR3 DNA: TGTGCCAGCAGCTTAGAGGTAGCGGGGGTGCGCGAGCAGTACTTC.

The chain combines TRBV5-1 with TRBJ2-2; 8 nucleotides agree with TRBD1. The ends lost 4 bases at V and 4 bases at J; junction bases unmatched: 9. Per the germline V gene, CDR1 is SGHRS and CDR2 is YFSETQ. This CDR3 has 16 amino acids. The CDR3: CASSARTGTTTGELFF. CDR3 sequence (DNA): TGCGCCAGCAGCGCCCGGACAGGGACGACCACCGGGGAGCTGTTTTTT.